This T cell receptor beta chain came from a study of T and B cells in COVID-19 patients. Turning to the study itself: Comorbidities linked to unfavorable COVID-19 outcome were present in about 90% of the roughly 20 active-infection patients. Study-level points and caveats: In COVID-19 patients, T cell receptor beta variable and joining gene use was reportedly strongly skewed. Of 2,000 to 2,500 TCR clusters found only in the recovered cohort, 31 had low generation probability.

Germline CDR1 and CDR2: SGHRS and YFSETQ. CDR3 size: 14 residues. V lost 2 bases and J lost 5; bases outside the gene matches: 3. This clonotype is categorized as medium-sized. What it binds is not known. Each TRB amplification used roughly 220-550 ng of genomic DNA from blood. TRB rearrangements were amplified by multiplex PCR with BIOMED2 TRB-A/B primers. TCRdb passed the multiplex PCR reads through MiXCR, listing each CDR3 protein once. The sample includes fewer than 3,500 distinct CDR3 sequences, around 23% of them seen just once. V usage is TRBV5-1 and J usage is TRBJ2-1; 8 nucleotides align to TRBD2. The source is a human donor with active COVID-19. Sequenced material: blood. CDR3 sequence: CASSLAGAHNEQFF. The CDR3, as DNA: TGCGCCAGCAGCTTAGCGGGGGCTCACAATGAGCAGTTCTTC.